The 11 T cell receptor beta chains reported below all come from one sample, sequenced in a study of OX40 agonist ivuxolimab in advanced cancers. Sequencing used immunoSEQ multiplex PCR; TCRdb keeps in-frame clones, though not all of them. The sample includes about 74,000 clones, 86% seen only once; the top ten take 6.5% to 7.5%. The source material was CD4+ or CD8+ T cells sorted from blood, sampled in a trial of the OX40 agonist ivuxolimab. All receptors come from an adult with an advanced solid tumor such as melanoma, head and neck, liver or kidney cancer.

The J gene is TRBJ2-6, the V gene TRBV7-9; 9 positions match TRBD1. J was trimmed by 2 bases and V by 4 bases; bases with no gene match: 3. The CDR3 totals 16 residues. Looked up from germline, CDR1 is SEHNR and CDR2 is FQNEAQ (reference sequence). CDR3 amino acids: CASSSDRGTGANVLTF. The CDR3 nucleotides read TGTGCCAGCAGCTCCGACAGGGGGACTGGGGCCAACGTCCTGACTTTC.

This chain links TRBV5-1 with TRBJ1-1; no reliable D call. This CDR3 region has 15 residues. Trimming removed 0 bases from V and 0 bases from J, with 9 bases in between. Per the germline V gene, CDR1 is SGHRS and CDR2 is YFSETQ. Here the CDR3 DNA reads TGCGCCAGCAGCTTGGTTCCCGGCATGAACACTGAAGCTTTCTTT. This translates into CASSLVPGMNTEAFF.

This chain uses TRBV6-5 with TRBJ1-1; TRBD1 might be the D (6 bases). Germline CDR1 and CDR2: MNHEY and SVGAGI. CDR3 size: 13 residues. Trimming took off 4 bases at V and 7 bases at J, with 13 bases between the two ends. CDR3 in amino acids: CASSSSDRVEAFF. CDR3 nucleotides: TGTGCCAGCAGTTCCTCGGACAGAGTTGAAGCTTTCTTT.

The chain has TRBV4-1 and TRBJ2-3, with D unclear. With 4 bases removed from V and 0 bases from J, the gap between germline ends came to 5 bases. The CDR3 has 13 residues. Germline V CDR1 and CDR2: MGHRA, YSYEKL. DNA of the CDR3: TGCGCCAGCAGCCCGTCTAGCACAGATACGCAGTATTTT. Translating it yields CASSPSSTDTQYF.

The chain has TRBV6-6 and TRBJ2-1; D not resolved. Per the germline V gene, CDR1 is MNHNY and CDR2 is SVGAGI (reference sequence). V lost 6 bases and J 7 bases, leaving 7 bases between the germline ends. The CDR3 has 11 amino acids. The CDR3 nucleotides are TGTGCCAGCAGCTTCAAGAATGAGCAGTTCTTC. Its protein product is CASSFKNEQFF.

This chain uses TRBV4-2 with TRBJ2-3; 11 bases match TRBD2. This CDR3 is built from 16 residues. Germline trimming cut 5 bases from V and 0 bases from J; bases unmatched to any gene: 4. Germline-derived CDR1 and CDR2 are LGHNA and YNFKEQ. CDR3: CASSFRTSGSTDTQYF. The CDR3 region has the DNA TGTGCCAGCAGCTTCCGGACTAGCGGGAGCACAGATACGCAGTATTTT.

V usage is TRBV6-6 and J usage is TRBJ1-5; D perhaps matches TRBD1 (5 bases). This CDR3 has 14 residues. V shed 5 bases and J shed 2 bases, with 10 bases lying between them. Germline CDR1 and CDR2: MNHNY and SVGAGI (reference sequence). The CDR3 protein is CASSPGGGNQPQHF. CDR3 coding DNA: TGTGCCAGCAGTCCTGGGGGTGGCAATCAGCCCCAGCATTTT.

This clone was seen only a few times. The chain uses TRBV4-3 and TRBJ1-4; D is undetermined. V was trimmed by 2 bases and J by 8 bases, leaving 9 bases between them. In germline, CDR1 is LGHNA, CDR2 YSLEER. The CDR3 runs 13 residues. The CDR3 DNA reads TGCGCCAGCAGCCAATCACTGAGGGAAAAACTGTTTTTT. This gives the protein CASSQSLREKLFF.

The rearrangement links TRBV10-3 to TRBJ2-2, with TRBD2 matching 7 bases. Germline V gives CDR1 ENHRY, CDR2 SYGVKD. V shed 7 bases, J shed 3 bases, and the junction held 5 bases outside the gene matches. There are 14 residues in the CDR3. The CDR3 spells CAIMGGPDTGELFF. For the CDR3, the DNA is TGTGCCATCATGGGAGGGCCAGACACCGGGGAGCTGTTTTTT.

The chain has TRBV4-1 and TRBJ1-5; no firm D call. Germline CDR1 and CDR2: MGHRA and YSYEKL. The V gene lost 5 bases and the J gene lost 2 bases, with 10 bases spanning the gap. The CDR3 is made up of 14 amino acids. This CDR3 is CASSAGWGNQPQHF. DNA for the CDR3: TGCGCCAGCAGCGCAGGCTGGGGCAATCAGCCCCAGCATTTT.

This clone was counted a single time. This rearrangement joins TRBV18 to TRBJ1-2; D is unclear. The CDR3 is made up of 11 amino acids. V was trimmed by 2 bases and J by 6 bases, leaving 4 bases between them. Germline CDR1 reads KGHSH; CDR2 reads LQKENI. The chain's CDR3 is CASSPGDGYTF. The CDR3 DNA reads TGTGCCAGCTCACCAGGGGATGGCTACACCTTC.